These 29 T cell receptor beta chains originate from one sample sequenced in a study of T-cell reconstitution after alpha-beta-depleted transplantation in children. Unique molecular identifiers featured in how the TCRbeta library was prepared. One entry per CDR3 protein, called by TCRdb with MiXCR from the PCR reads. The data contain approximately 270,000 distinct CDR3 sequences, roughly 25% of them singletons. The starting material was PBMCs, mostly from graft donor cells, obtained 360 days after TCRalphabeta/CD19-depleted stem cell transplant. These receptors all come from a female patient aged 2-9 years who had a stem cell transplant for congenital amegakaryocytic thrombocytopenia, so the T cells may come from the graft donor.

V usage is TRBV7-8 and J usage is TRBJ2-7, with 7 bases matching TRBD2. The length of the CDR3 is 13 residues. CDR1 and CDR2 (germline): SGHVS, FQNEAQ. The V segment lost 6 bases and the J segment 3 bases; nucleotides outside the gene matches: 5. CDR3 protein: CASSNGRGYEQYF. CDR3 nucleotide sequence: TGTGCCAGCAGTAATGGGAGGGGCTACGAGCAGTACTTC.

This chain links TRBV10-2 with TRBJ1-2, with TRBD1 identical over 8 bases. This CDR3 has 14 amino acids. Losses at the gene ends were 4 bases for V and 4 bases for J; bases not matched to a gene: 5. The germline V gene has CDR1 WSHSY and CDR2 SAAADI. The CDR3 spells CASSGGTGAYGYTF. CDR3 coding DNA: TGCGCCAGCAGTGGAGGGACAGGAGCCTATGGCTACACCTTC.

This clonotype was found many times. The rearrangement uses TRBV5-1 and TRBJ1-1, with a weak D call TRBD1 (5 bases). The CDR3 length is 14 residues. From germline, CDR1 is SGHRS and CDR2 YFSETQ. V gave up 4 bases and J gave up 1 base, with 11 bases separating them. The CDR3 region is CASSRDGPNTEAFF. DNA of the CDR3: TGCGCCAGCAGCCGGGACGGCCCGAACACTGAAGCTTTCTTT.

This clonotype has a count of ten or more. The CDR3 is CASSEWLQTRDEQYF. CDR3 nucleotides: TGTGCCAGCAGTGAATGGCTACAAACTCGCGACGAGCAGTACTTC. This chain joins TRBV25-1 and TRBJ2-7; D is uncertain. Germline V gene data show CDR1 as MGHDK and CDR2 as SYGVNS. V was clipped by 1 base and J by 5 bases, with 15 bases between them. CDR3 length: 15 amino acids.

In this sample, this clonotype turned up a few times. The chain combines TRBV10-3 with TRBJ2-3; tentative D call: TRBD2 (5 bases). V lost 2 bases and J 7 bases, leaving 16 bases between the germline ends. The CDR3 extends over 15 amino acids. Germline CDR1 reads ENHRY; CDR2 reads SYGVKD. The DNA for the CDR3 is TGTGCCATCAGTGAGCTTAATAGCGAAGTAAATACGCAGTATTTT. Residues: CAISELNSEVNTQYF.

The table lists this clonotype with a few counts. This chain uses TRBV4-1 with TRBJ1-1; unclear D gene. The CDR3 has 13 residues. Trimming took 3 bases from V and 7 from J, leaving 12 bases between them. CDR1 and CDR2 from the germline V gene are MGHRA and YSYEKL. The CDR3, as DNA: TGCGCCAGCAGCCATCGCCAGGAGGGTGAAGCTTTCTTT. Its protein is CASSHRQEGEAFF.

This clonotype has a handful of counts. V usage is TRBV20-1 and J usage is TRBJ2-1; 9 bases fit TRBD1. With 5 bases clipped from V and 6 bases from J, the junction kept 11 bases outside the gene matches. Germline V gene lookup returns CDR1 DFQATT and CDR2 SNEGSKA (reference sequence). This CDR3 has 15 amino acids. The CDR3 protein is CSAPVGQGWGNEQFF. CDR3 nucleotide sequence: TGCAGTGCTCCCGTGGGACAGGGCTGGGGCAATGAGCAGTTCTTC.

This chain joins TRBV20-1 and TRBJ2-3, with 9 bases matching TRBD2. The CDR3 contains 16 residues. From germline, CDR1 is DFQATT and CDR2 SNEGSKA (reference sequence). J lost 4 bases, V lost 2 bases, and 10 bases had no gene match. The CDR3 protein is CSARNPWGGGADTQYF. Here the CDR3 DNA reads TGCAGTGCTAGAAACCCCTGGGGCGGGGGGGCAGATACGCAGTATTTT.

The chain recombines TRBV28 with TRBJ2-5, with D possibly TRBD1 on 5 matching bases. The CDR3 totals 16 residues. Germline lookup yields CDR1 MDHEN and CDR2 SYDVKM. With 5 bases removed from V and 2 bases from J, the gap between germline ends came to 18 bases. CDR3 nucleotide sequence: TGTGCCAGCAGTCCCACATCGACAGATCCTCAAGAGACCCAGTACTTC. It translates to CASSPTSTDPQETQYF.

In DNA form, the CDR3 reads TGTGCCAGCAGATTGACAGGGTCCAGAAACACCATATATTTT. Amino acid sequence: CASRLTGSRNTIYF. V gene TRBV12-3 or TRBV12-4 combines with J gene TRBJ1-3, with 7 bases matching TRBD1. J gave up 5 bases and V 6 bases, and 7 bases lay outside the gene matches. The CDR3 sequence is 14 residues long.

There are a few counts of this clonotype. The CDR3 DNA sequence: TGTGCCAGCAGTTTAGAACAGGGCGATAATTCACCCCTCCACTTT. Amino acids: CASSLEQGDNSPLHF. V is TRBV12-3 or TRBV12-4 and J is TRBJ1-6, with a tentative D call TRBD1 (6 bases). The CDR3 runs 15 residues. V lost 1 base to trimming and J lost 5 bases, with 9 bases between them.

Concerning this clonotype itself: The final CDR3 position lacks the conserved phenylalanine or tryptophan, pointing to a likely read error. V and J are TRBV27 and TRBJ1-4; no firm D call. Trimming cost V 7 bases and J 0 bases, with 12 bases left between them. CDR1 and CDR2 from the germline V gene are MNHEY and SMNVEV (reference sequence). The CDR3 consists of 15 residues. As DNA, the CDR3 is TGTGCCAGCACCCAAAGAGGTTCAACTAATGAAAAACTGTTTTCT. This sequence encodes CASTQRGSTNEKLFS.

The chain links TRBV30 to TRBJ1-5; a possible D gene is TRBD1 (6 bases). Germline assignment: CDR1 GTSNPN and CDR2 SVGIG (reference sequence). This CDR3 region has 17 residues. With 3 bases removed from V and 7 bases from J, the gap between germline ends came to 25 bases. The CDR3 DNA reads as TGTGCCTGGAGCCATGGTCTCCGGGGGGCGAGGGAACAGCCCCAGCATTTT. As protein: CAWSHGLRGAREQPQHF.

The chain recombines TRBV6-1 with TRBJ1-2; TRBD1 matches at 7 bases. With V trimmed by 3 bases and J by 7 bases, 8 bases remained unmatched. Germline values: CDR1 MNHNS, CDR2 SASEGT. CDR3 length: 14 amino acids. As DNA, the CDR3 is TGTGCCAGCAGTGATTGGAACAGGGGCGTTGGCTACACCTTC. It is translated as CASSDWNRGVGYTF.

Only a few counts were recorded for this clonotype. The V gene is TRBV15, the J gene TRBJ2-3; D is perhaps TRBD2 (7 bases). The CDR3 has 16 residues. The V gene lost 7 bases and the J gene lost 4 bases, with 21 bases spanning the gap. Germline CDR1 is LNHNV and CDR2 is YYDKDF (reference sequence). CDR3 region: CATTPVEGGAADTQYF. CDR3 coding DNA: TGTGCCACCACCCCGGTCGAGGGGGGGGCCGCAGATACGCAGTATTTT.

This CDR3 is CASSLGRQGGNQPQHF. CDR3 DNA sequence: TGTGCCAGCAGTTTAGGAAGGCAGGGCGGCAATCAGCCCCAGCATTTT. V is TRBV12-3 or TRBV12-4 and J is TRBJ1-5; possibly TRBD1 for D (5 bases). This CDR3 is built from 16 residues. The germline V and J ends were trimmed by 1 base and 2 bases, with 12 bases remaining between them.

V and J are TRBV5-1 and TRBJ2-1; perhaps D is TRBD1 or TRBD2 (6 bases each). Germline V gene data show CDR1 as SGHRS and CDR2 as YFSETQ. Trimming left V 6 bases short and J 2 bases short, with 18 bases between. This CDR3 spans 16 amino acids. Here the CDR3 DNA reads TGCGCCAGCACCCTGAGGTGGGGGGCTCCCTACAATGAGCAGTTCTTC. Its protein product is CASTLRWGAPYNEQFF.

This chain joins TRBV13 and TRBJ2-1; 9 bases are a match to TRBD2. The CDR3 is made up of 16 amino acids. Per the germline V gene, CDR1 is PRHDT and CDR2 is FYEKMQ (reference sequence). After removal of 5 bases from V and 5 bases from J, the junction contained 10 bases not matched to a gene. The CDR3 sequence: CASSPRGSGGNNEQFF. The CDR3 DNA sequence: TGTGCCAGCAGCCCCAGAGGAAGCGGGGGGAACAATGAGCAGTTCTTC.

The chain recombines TRBV19 with TRBJ1-5; D unresolved. Germline V gives CDR1 LNHDA, CDR2 SQIVND (reference sequence). The CDR3 spans 12 residues. The V and J ends lost 3 bases and 6 bases respectively, with 6 bases between them. This CDR3 is CASSILSQPQHF. CDR3 nucleotides: TGTGCCAGTAGTATCTTGTCTCAGCCCCAGCATTTT.

This clonotype occurred a few times. The rearrangement uses TRBV29-1 and TRBJ1-2; TRBD1 aligns across 8 bases. The CDR3 consists of 16 residues. V trimming: 3 bases; J trimming: 5 bases; junction bases outside the gene matches: 14. Germline CDR1 is SQVTM and CDR2 is ANQGSEA. The CDR3: CSVDRPPGGPGYGYTF. The CDR3 DNA follows: TGCAGCGTTGATCGCCCCCCAGGGGGCCCCGGATATGGCTACACCTTC.

This clonotype appeared a few times. This chain connects TRBV12-3 or TRBV12-4 to TRBJ1-3; no firm D call. The CDR3 length is 12 residues. Trimming cost V 6 bases and J 9 bases, with 12 bases left between them. CDR3 nucleotide sequence: TGTGCCAGCAGCCATGGTCGCGGCACCATATATTTT. Residues: CASSHGRGTIYF.

The CDR3: CSAKPDRSSYNEQFF. In DNA form, the CDR3 reads TGCAGTGCCAAGCCGGACAGGAGCTCCTACAATGAGCAGTTCTTC. This chain links TRBV20-1 with TRBJ2-1; 7 positions match TRBD1. V lost 6 bases, J lost 0 bases, and 8 bases stayed unmatched. Germline assignment: CDR1 DFQATT and CDR2 SNEGSKA (reference sequence). The CDR3 extends over 15 amino acids.

This clonotype was seen many times. In DNA form, the CDR3 reads TGCAGCGTTGGTGGCGGAGGATCCTACAATGAGCAGTTCTTC. Translation gives CSVGGGGSYNEQFF. The chain recombines TRBV29-1 with TRBJ2-1; D is perhaps TRBD2 (5 bases). The CDR3 totals 14 residues. V was pared by 4 bases and J by 1 base, with 11 bases between. CDR1 and CDR2 (germline): SQVTM, ANQGSEA.

This clonotype was seen repeatedly, ten times or more. V usage is TRBV29-1 and J usage is TRBJ2-5, with 8 nucleotides matching TRBD1. The ends lost 6 bases at V and 3 bases at J; junction bases unmatched: 6. The CDR3 sequence is 13 residues long. CDR1 is SQVTM and CDR2 is ANQGSEA in the germline V gene. The CDR3 DNA reads as TGCAGCGTCGGACAGGGTGGGGAAGAGACCCAGTACTTC. Protein: CSVGQGGEETQYF. Supplemented by reference TRBV29-1 and TRBJ2-5, the full variable domain reads SAVISQKPSRDICQRGTSLTIQCQVDSQVTMMFWYRQQPGQSLTLIATANQGSEATYESGFVIDKFPISRPNLTFSTLTVSNMSPEDSSIYLCSVGQGGEETQYFGPGTRLLVL.

The V call is TRBV7-3, the J call TRBJ2-1, with D possibly matching TRBD1 (5 bases). The germline V gene has CDR1 SGHTA and CDR2 FQGTGA. The CDR3 is made up of 14 amino acids. V dropped 1 base and J dropped 7 bases, with 11 bases sitting between them. The DNA of the CDR3 is TGTGCCAGCAGCTTAAACCCAGGGCGAAATGAGCAGTTCTTC. Its protein is CASSLNPGRNEQFF. Full variable domain (remainder filled in from reference TRBV7-3 and TRBJ2-1): GAGVSQTPSNKVTEKGKYVELRCDPISGHTALYWYRQSLGQGPEFLIYFQGTGAADDSGLPNDRFFAVRPEGSVSTLKIQRTERGDSAVYLCASSLNPGRNEQFFGPGTRLTVL.

The chain couples TRBV5-1 to TRBJ2-1; 10 nucleotides align to TRBD1. This CDR3 has 15 residues. The V segment lost 3 bases and the J segment 5 bases; nucleotides outside the gene matches: 5. Per the germline V gene, CDR1 is SGHRS and CDR2 is YFSETQ. The CDR3 spells CASSSGTGVHNEQFF. The CDR3 bases are TGCGCCAGCAGCTCAGGGACAGGGGTCCACAATGAGCAGTTCTTC. Full variable domain (outside the CDR3, taken from reference TRBV5-1 and TRBJ2-1): KAGVTQTPRYLIKTRGQQVTLSCSPISGHRSVSWYQQTPGQGLQFLFEYFSETQRNKGNFPGRFSGRQFSNSRSEMNVSTLELGDSALYLCASSSGTGVHNEQFFGPGTRLTVL.

This clonotype was seen more than once but under ten times. The chain combines TRBV13 with TRBJ2-7; weak D call: TRBD2 (5 bases). V was shortened by 0 bases and J by 5 bases, with 11 bases between the two germline ends. Germline CDR1 reads PRHDT; CDR2 reads FYEKMQ (reference sequence). The CDR3 has 14 residues. CDR3 in amino acids: CASSLGHGNNEQYF. CDR3 bases: TGTGCCAGCAGCTTAGGCCACGGGAACAACGAGCAGTACTTC.

This chain joins TRBV20-1 and TRBJ1-5; D is unclear. The CDR3 totals 14 residues. Germline V CDR1 and CDR2: DFQATT, SNEGSKA (reference sequence). The V end was cut by 1 base, the J end by 1 base, with 8 bases between. The DNA of the CDR3 is TGCAGTGCTAGAGTAGTGGGGAGCAATCAGCCCCAGCATTTT. Translated, it gives CSARVVGSNQPQHF.

The rearrangement joins TRBV4-1 to TRBJ2-7; D might be TRBD1 (6 bases). Trimming took 1 base from V and 3 from J, leaving 13 bases between them. Per the germline V gene, CDR1 is MGHRA and CDR2 is YSYEKL. The CDR3 sequence is 15 residues long. The CDR3 region is CASSQGLLGGYEQYF. The CDR3 DNA reads as TGCGCCAGCAGCCAAGGATTACTAGGGGGCTACGAGCAGTACTTC.